Listed below are T cell receptor beta chains from one sample, sequenced in a study of blood T cell repertoires in COVID-19. Some clones are missing from TCRdb's copy, which holds only in-frame ones; the method was immunoSEQ multiplex PCR. The sample yields 65,000 to 75,000 clones, 85% to 90% seen once. What was sequenced was peripheral blood. These receptors originate from a middle-aged man with active COVID-19. CDR3s leave out the opening cysteine and the closing phenylalanine or tryptophan. The order of the fields is V gene, J gene, CDR3 protein.

TRBV19	TRBJ1-5	ASSMRAGNQPQH
TRBV7-3	TRBJ2-3	ASSDSLAGGPGTQY
TRBV18	TRBJ2-1	ASSQRGSSYNEQF
TRBV7-2	TRBJ1-5	ASSLGQGTQPQH
TRBV7-2	TRBJ2-5	ASSDRFQTQY
TRBV5-1	TRBJ2-7	ASSLGTGQGREQY
TRBV12-3/TRBV12-4	TRBJ2-7	ASRDGSLPQQY
TRBV2	TRBJ2-7	ASSELRVGTGNEQY
TRBV7-9	TRBJ1-2	ASTVGAGGSANYGYT
TRBV18	TRBJ2-3	ASSLASGGARDTQY
TRBV9	TRBJ2-1	ASSYSHNEQF
TRBV4-3	TRBJ2-2	ASSQDYTGELF
TRBV5-6	TRBJ1-1	ASSRRDSQKNTEAF
TRBV12-2	TRBJ1-2	ASRPTNLCGGYT
TRBV25-1	TRBJ2-5	ASSEYQGQETQY
TRBV29-1	TRBJ2-7	SSEVGGTGEQY
TRBV9	TRBJ1-2	ASSPTPGKRPLNYGYT
TRBV30	TRBJ2-1	AWSPWEGEQF
TRBV20-1	TRBJ2-7	SASGQGDEQY
TRBV4-3	TRBJ1-1	ASSQDWTAPPTEAF
TRBV5-5	TRBJ2-7	ASSLALTVAYEQY
TRBV25-1	TRBJ2-7	ASSLPGGSFEQY
TRBV15	TRBJ2-1	ATSWGVSAGYNEQF
TRBV19	TRBJ2-7	ASSMGQTTYEQY
TRBV7-8	TRBJ1-5	ASSLRQGWSNQPQH
TRBV5-1	TRBJ2-1	ASSRQGSEYNEQF
TRBV27	TRBJ1-6	ASSQGYNSPLH
TRBV5-1	TRBJ1-3	ASSLEHSGNTIY
TRBV7-8	TRBJ2-5	ASSSGQGQETQY
TRBV7-2	TRBJ2-3	ASSLVGFTDTQY
TRBV6-5	TRBJ1-5	ASSSGGPSNQPQH
TRBV4-1	TRBJ2-1	ASSQEWAGGGNEQF
TRBV14	TRBJ1-2	ASQGAYGYT
TRBV21-1	TRBJ2-3	ASSKVPPESSTDTQY
TRBV7-2	TRBJ1-2	ASSPGQGGRGYT
TRBV18	TRBJ2-3	ASSPQALGGTQY
TRBV7-2	TRBJ2-7	ASSRGGTNYEQY
TRBV18	TRBJ2-7	ASSPSGSYEQY
TRBV6-5	TRBJ1-3	ASSSGFSGNTIY
TRBV28	TRBJ1-4	ASSYGGQGGEKLF
TRBV6-5	TRBJ2-1	ASSPRAGGLGEQF
TRBV11-3	TRBJ2-7	ASSPWVESPSSYEQY
TRBV10-3	TRBJ1-1	AIRTGGGTEAF
TRBV4-1	TRBJ1-5	ASSQETGFVQPQH
TRBV5-1	TRBJ1-1	ASSLENRGLGAF